Sequencing of this TCR beta chain was carried out in a study of blood T cell repertoires in COVID-19. Study-level background: Acute and convalescent COVID-19 samples came from the United States, Italy and Spain. Nucleic acid was either cDNA or gDNA, and it came from T cells, B-cell-depleted T cells, or PBMCs.

Study processing details: Amplification with reference gene primers provided the estimates of nucleated cell counts. Here immunoSEQ multiplex PCR was the method, and the copy in TCRdb shows in-frame clones only, minus some. V, J and clone size are taken as reported in that table, and D and trimming were inferred from the DNA itself. The table shows under 80,000 clones, with approximately 80% occurring only once. V was pared by 6 bases and J by 1 base, with 4 bases of the junction left unmatched. The CDR3 is 14 residues long. Germline V CDR1 and CDR2: LNHDA, SQIVND (reference sequence). The chain is built from TRBV19 and TRBJ2-3; 7 bases are shared with TRBD2. The receptor's source is a woman aged 55 to 70 with acute or convalescent COVID-19. The sequencing input was peripheral blood. CDR3 protein: CASRPGGGTDTQYF. In DNA, the CDR3 is TGTGCCAGTAGGCCGGGAGGCGGCACAGATACGCAGTATTTT.